Listed below are T cell receptor beta chains from one sample, sequenced in a study of blood T cell repertoires in COVID-19. Using immunoSEQ multiplex PCR, the repertoire was profiled, and TCRdb retains in-frame clones only, with some absent. The sample holds under 300,000 clones, 70% to 85% seen once. The sequenced sample was peripheral blood. The receptors here all came from a woman aged 40 to 50 who had recovered from COVID-19. Each CDR3 is given with its conserved first and last residue. Fields, in order: J gene, clone size, D gene, V gene, CDR3 protein, CDR3 DNA. D genes are given only for firm matches. The size field is filled for only some rows; it gives once, few, many or a size class.

j_gene: TRBJ2-3; abundance: NA; d_gene: TRBD2; v_gene: TRBV7-3; CDR3aa: CASSLGGRGTTSTDTQYF; CDR3nt: TGTGCCAGCAGCTTAGGCGGTCGAGGGACTACCTCGACAGATACGCAGTATTTT
j_gene: TRBJ1-6; abundance: few; d_gene: NA; v_gene: TRBV3-1/TRBV3-2; CDR3aa: CASSQDSSPLHF; CDR3nt: TGTGCCAGCAGCCAAGATAGTTCACCCCTCCACTTT
j_gene: TRBJ2-7; abundance: NA; d_gene: TRBD2; v_gene: TRBV6-1; CDR3aa: CASSEVGGSDGDEQYF; CDR3nt: TGTGCCAGCAGTGAAGTGGGGGGGTCCGATGGGGACGAGCAGTACTTC
j_gene: TRBJ2-7; abundance: NA; d_gene: TRBD2; v_gene: TRBV12-5; CDR3aa: CASGLQTSGVSYEQYF; CDR3nt: TGTGCTAGTGGTTTACAGACTAGCGGGGTCTCCTACGAGCAGTACTTC
j_gene: TRBJ2-5; abundance: NA; d_gene: NA; v_gene: TRBV7-9; CDR3aa: CASSLFIAEETQYF; CDR3nt: TGTGCCAGCAGCTTATTTATAGCAGAGGAGACCCAGTACTTC
j_gene: TRBJ1-5; abundance: NA; d_gene: NA; v_gene: TRBV27; CDR3aa: CASSFTGASEPQHF; CDR3nt: TGTGCCAGCAGTTTCACTGGGGCTTCTGAGCCCCAGCATTTT
j_gene: TRBJ1-2; abundance: NA; d_gene: NA; v_gene: TRBV14; CDR3aa: CASSQSPGGSNYGYTF; CDR3nt: TGTGCCAGCAGCCAATCCCCGGGAGGGTCAAACTATGGCTACACCTTC
j_gene: TRBJ2-7; abundance: NA; d_gene: TRBD1; v_gene: TRBV4-1; CDR3aa: CASSLGQGYEQYF; CDR3nt: TGCGCCAGCAGCCTGGGACAGGGTTACGAGCAGTACTTC
j_gene: TRBJ1-5; abundance: NA; d_gene: TRBD1; v_gene: TRBV7-2; CDR3aa: CASSRTGDGNQPQHF; CDR3nt: TGTGCCAGCAGTCGGACAGGGGATGGCAATCAGCCCCAGCATTTT
j_gene: TRBJ1-6; abundance: NA; d_gene: NA; v_gene: TRBV12-3/TRBV12-4; CDR3aa: CASSLDGPLHF; CDR3nt: TGTGCCAGCAGTTTAGACGGGCCCCTCCACTTT